The source of this T cell receptor (beta chain) is a study of shared clonotypes between healthy human individuals. CDR1 is LNHNV, CDR2 YYDKDF, per germline (reference sequence). V was pared by 1 base and J by 2 bases, with 12 bases between. This CDR3 spans 15 amino acids. The study enrolled healthy HIV-negative adults without recent acute infections or vaccinations as donors. Investigators divided CD4+ cells into CD45RA+ naive and CD45RA-negative memory subsets. Genomic DNA per cell subset filled all wells of several immunoSEQ plates. TCRdb keeps only in-frame clones here, not all; method: immunoSEQ multiplex PCR. Among about 2.4 million clones listed, approximately 93% were seen once.

V gene TRBV15 combines with J gene TRBJ2-7; no clear D. The sequenced sample was naive CD4+ T cells from PBMCs. This sample's subset: CD45RA+ positively selected. The sequence came from a man younger than 35 in good health. Some clones in this sample may be carry-over from other donors' samples. The CDR3 DNA follows: TGTGCCACCAGCAGAGGAGGAATTCGAGCCTACGAGCAGTACTTC. Translating gives CATSRGGIRAYEQYF.